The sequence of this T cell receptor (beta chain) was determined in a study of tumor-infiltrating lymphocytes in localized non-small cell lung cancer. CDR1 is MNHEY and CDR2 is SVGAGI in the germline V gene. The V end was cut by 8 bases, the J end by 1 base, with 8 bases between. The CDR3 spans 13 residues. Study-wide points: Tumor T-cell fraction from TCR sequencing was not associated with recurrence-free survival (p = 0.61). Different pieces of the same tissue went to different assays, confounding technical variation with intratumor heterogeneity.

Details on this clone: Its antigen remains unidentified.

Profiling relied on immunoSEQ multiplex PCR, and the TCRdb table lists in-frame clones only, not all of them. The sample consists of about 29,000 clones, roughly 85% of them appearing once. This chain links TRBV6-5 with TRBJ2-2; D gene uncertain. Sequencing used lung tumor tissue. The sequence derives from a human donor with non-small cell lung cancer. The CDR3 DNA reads TGTGCCAGCCGCGCTGGGAACACCGGGGAGCTGTTTTTT. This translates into CASRAGNTGELFF.